Given below is one TCR beta chain in context. It has no known antigen specificity. No conserved phenylalanine or tryptophan is present at the end of the CDR3, so a read error is the likely explanation. The entry originates in a study of T-cell reconstitution after alpha-beta-depleted transplantation in children (dated by TCRdb to 2016 to 2017). Background for the entire study: Using TCR repertoire profiling, the study quantitatively followed how T-cell immune reconstitution unfolded in children after TCRalphabeta/CD19-depleted allogeneic hematopoietic cell transplantation.

Inclusive of both ends, the CDR3 amounts to 14 amino acids. The only DNA kept is the CDR3, 42 bases in frame from the first base. Germline trimming: 6 bases from V, 10 bases from J; junction bases outside gene matches: 12. CDR1 and CDR2 are read off the germline V gene (reference sequence) as MNHEY and SMNVEV. Library preparation employed PCR. TCRdb names Illumina HiSeq 2500 as the instrument used. Molecular barcoding was employed in the preparation of TCR libraries, with unique molecular identifiers being used to normalize TCRbeta repertoire quantification. Clones were called with MiXCR by TCRdb after fastp trimmed the public reads at Q25, and only in-frame beta chains were retained. Rows merge per CDR3 protein into single entries with the most common DNA and genes. Present in this sample are around 600,000 distinct CDR3 sequences, roughly a tenth of which were seen just once. About 4% of the sample belongs to the ten largest clones.

Specimen: PBMCs from the stem cell graft donor, collected from the stem cell graft. The V and J genes are TRBV27 and TRBJ2-1, with TRBD2 identical over 7 junction bases. The sequence derives from a human donor who donated a stem cell graft to a child with acute myeloid leukemia. In nucleotide form, the sequence is TGTGCCAGCAGCCCTAGTGGGAGGGCCAGCGAGCAGTTCATC. This codes for CASSPSGRASEQFI.